A selection of T cell receptor beta chains follows, all from one sample in a study of blood T cell repertoires in COVID-19. The method was immunoSEQ multiplex PCR; TCRdb's version includes in-frame clones alone and lacks a portion of them. The sample holds about 230,000 clones, roughly 84% seen once. The material sequenced was peripheral blood. The receptors were gathered from a man in his forties or fifties with acute or convalescent COVID-19. Each CDR3 is given with its conserved first and last residue. The D gene is left open where the match is weak. The size of a clone is reported for some rows only, either as once, few or many, or as a class for expanded clones.

>NA|NA|TRBJ2-1|TRBV6-5
TGTGCCAGCAGTCGTGGTGGGCGGGTCCGGAATGAGCAGTTCTTC
CASSRGGRVRNEQFF
>NA|TRBD1|TRBJ2-1|TRBV7-9
TGTGCCAGCAGCCCTCACACTGGGACAGTTGATGAGCAGTTCTTC
CASSPHTGTVDEQFF
>NA|NA|TRBJ1-1|TRBV5-1
TGCGCCAGCCTTACGGGAGGGGGTATTAACACTGAAGCTTTCTTT
CASLTGGGINTEAFF
>many|TRBD2|TRBJ2-2|TRBV15
TGTGCCACCAGCAGCCCCGGGACTAGCGGGAGTGTCGGGGAGCTGTTTTTT
CATSSPGTSGSVGELFF
>NA|TRBD2|TRBJ2-1|TRBV4-1
TGCGCCAGCAGTTTCGAAAGACTAGCGGGAGATCGGGATGAGCAGTTCTTC
CASSFERLAGDRDEQFF
>NA|TRBD2|TRBJ2-7|TRBV7-2
TGTGCCAGCATCGGGACTAGCGGCTCCTACGAGCAGTACTTC
CASIGTSGSYEQYF
>NA|TRBD2|TRBJ2-1|TRBV29-1
TGCAGCGTTGAAGGTACTAGCGGGAGGATGGGGCAGTTCTTC
CSVEGTSGRMGQFF
>NA|NA|TRBJ1-2|TRBV19
TGTGCCAGTAGTATCCGGTACAGGGTGGGGCCCTATGGCTACACCTTC
CASSIRYRVGPYGYTF
>NA|TRBD1|TRBJ2-2|TRBV6-2/TRBV6-3
TGTGCCAGCAGTTACGGACAGGGTTTCGGCGGGGAGCTGTTTTTT
CASSYGQGFGGELFF
>NA|TRBD1|TRBJ2-7|TRBV2
TGTGCCATGAAGGGACAGGGTGCAGTCTACGAGCAGTACTTC
CAMKGQGAVYEQYF
>once|TRBD2|TRBJ2-7|TRBV5-1
TGCGCCAGCAGCGCTACTAGCGGGACCGACGAGCAGTACTTC
CASSATSGTDEQYF
>NA|TRBD2|TRBJ2-1|TRBV4-1
TGCGCCAGCAGCCAAGACAGGAGGACTAGTGTAATTTCGGACGTTGGTGAGCAGTTCTTC
CASSQDRRTSVISDVGEQFF
>NA|NA|TRBJ1-1|TRBV6-6
TGTGCCAGCAGTTACATCGACAGTAACACTGAAGCTTTCTTT
CASSYIDSNTEAFF
>NA|TRBD2|TRBJ2-7|TRBV7-2
TGTGCCAGCAGCCACTCCACGGGAGGGCCGGACGAGCAGTACTTC
CASSHSTGGPDEQYF
>few|TRBD1|TRBJ2-1|TRBV18
TGTGCCAGCTCACCATCTACGGGACAGAGCTCCTACAATGAGCAGTTCTTC
CASSPSTGQSSYNEQFF
>NA|TRBD2|TRBJ2-3|TRBV10-2
TGCGCCAGCACCGGGACTAGCGGCGTCGGCACAGATACGCAGTATTTT
CASTGTSGVGTDTQYF
>once|TRBD1|TRBJ1-3|TRBV9
TGTGCCAGCAGCGTAGTGCCAGGGGGGCCTGGAAACACCATATATTTT
CASSVVPGGPGNTIYF
>NA|NA|TRBJ2-1|TRBV19
TGTGCCAGTAGTCCCTCTACGAGCAATGAGCAGTTCTTC
CASSPSTSNEQFF
>NA|NA|TRBJ1-3|TRBV2
TGTGCCAGCACGGTCACTGGAAACACCATATATTTT
CASTVTGNTIYF
>NA|TRBD1|TRBJ2-7|TRBV5-1
TGCGCCAGCAGCTGGGGACAGGGTGAGCAGTACTTC
CASSWGQGEQYF
>NA|TRBD1|TRBJ1-5|TRBV10-3
TGTGCCATCAGAGACAGGGAAGGTCAGCCCCAGCATTTT
CAIRDREGQPQHF
>NA|NA|TRBJ1-2|TRBV6-5
TGTGCCAGCCTCCGGTCCGGGTACTATGGCTACACCTTC
CASLRSGYYGYTF
>NA|TRBD1|TRBJ2-4|TRBV10-3
TGTGCCATCAGCCAGGGACAGTCGGGCAACATTCAGTACTTC
CAISQGQSGNIQYF
>NA|NA|TRBJ1-4|TRBV30
TGTGCCTGGAGTGCAGGGTACGAAAAACTGTTTTTT
CAWSAGYEKLFF
>NA|NA|TRBJ2-1|TRBV7-7
TGTGCCAGCAGCTTCGGCCCTCGGGGTGAGCAGTTCTTC
CASSFGPRGEQFF
>NA|NA|TRBJ2-1|TRBV12-3/TRBV12-4
TGTGCCAGCAGCCAGATATCCTACAATGAGCAGTTCTTC
CASSQISYNEQFF
>NA|TRBD2|TRBJ2-3|TRBV6-5
TGTGCCAGCACCTGGAGCGGGAGTGGAGATACGCAGTATTTT
CASTWSGSGDTQYF
>NA|NA|TRBJ2-7|TRBV5-8
TGTGCCAGCAGCCCCAGCACACAGTACGAGCAGTACTTC
CASSPSTQYEQYF